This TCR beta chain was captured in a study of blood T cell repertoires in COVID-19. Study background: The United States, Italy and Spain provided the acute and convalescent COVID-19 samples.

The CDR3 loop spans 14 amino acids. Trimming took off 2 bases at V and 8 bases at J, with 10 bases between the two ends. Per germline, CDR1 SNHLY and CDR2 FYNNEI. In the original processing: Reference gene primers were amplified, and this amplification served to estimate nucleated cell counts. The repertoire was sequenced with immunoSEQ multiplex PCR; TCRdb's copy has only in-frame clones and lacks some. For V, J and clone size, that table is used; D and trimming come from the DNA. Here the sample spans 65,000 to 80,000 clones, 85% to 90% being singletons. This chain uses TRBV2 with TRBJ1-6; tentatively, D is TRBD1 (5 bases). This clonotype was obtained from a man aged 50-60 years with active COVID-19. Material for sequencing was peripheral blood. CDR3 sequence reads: CASSEQGGDSPLHF. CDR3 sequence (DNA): TGTGCCAGCAGTGAACAGGGAGGCGATTCACCCCTCCACTTT.